Given below is one TCR beta chain in context. As yet, its antigen is unknown. This entry comes from a study of human T cells and chemical hapten exposure. The overall study: Recorded diagnoses among the mostly female patients were alopecia areata, totalis or universalis.

One entry per CDR3 protein, called by TCRdb with MiXCR from the RACE reads. The sample records tens of thousands of distinct CDR3 sequences, around 6.4% being singletons. Points from the study as a whole: Unchanged with DPC sensitization were TCRs above 1 in 1000 frequency.

Stated time point: patch test 1, 2 weeks after DPC sensitization. Treatment described: therapeutic diphenylcyclopropenone sensitization with weekly scalp DPC. Unfractionated whole blood was the source of the extracted total RNA. The sample here was whole blood, taken in connection with sensitization to the hapten diphenylcyclopropenone (DPC). The sequence derives from a woman aged 30 to 39 with alopecia areata. Some clones in this sample may be carry-over from other donors' samples.

The CDR3 protein is CASSTDPGSNEQFF. The CDR3 DNA is TGTGCCAGCAGTACGGACCCCGGGAGCAATGAGCAGTTCTTC. This sequence joins TRBV5-4 and TRBJ2-1, with D perhaps TRBD2 (6 bases). Trimming stripped 5 bases from V and 6 bases from J, with 15 bases between. Germline-derived CDR1 and CDR2 are SGHNT and YYREEE (reference sequence). CDR3 length equals 14 residues.